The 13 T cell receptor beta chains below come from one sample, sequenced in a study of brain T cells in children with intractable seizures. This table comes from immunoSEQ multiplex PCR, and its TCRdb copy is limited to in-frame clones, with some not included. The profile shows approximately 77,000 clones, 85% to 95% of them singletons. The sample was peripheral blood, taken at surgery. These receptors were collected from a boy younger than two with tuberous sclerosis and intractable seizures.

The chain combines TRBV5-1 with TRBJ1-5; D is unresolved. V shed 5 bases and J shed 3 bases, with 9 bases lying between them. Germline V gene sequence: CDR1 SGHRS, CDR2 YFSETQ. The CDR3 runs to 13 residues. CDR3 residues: CASRGSPNQPQHF. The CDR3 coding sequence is TGCGCCAGCAGGGGCAGCCCCAATCAGCCCCAGCATTTT.

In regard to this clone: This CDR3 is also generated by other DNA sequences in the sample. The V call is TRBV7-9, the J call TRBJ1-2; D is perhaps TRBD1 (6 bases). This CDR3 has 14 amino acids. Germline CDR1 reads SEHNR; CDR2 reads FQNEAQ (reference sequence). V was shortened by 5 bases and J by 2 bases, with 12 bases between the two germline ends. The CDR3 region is CASSPGRGNYGYTF. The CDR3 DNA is TGTGCCAGCAGCCCGGGAAGGGGGAACTATGGCTACACCTTC.

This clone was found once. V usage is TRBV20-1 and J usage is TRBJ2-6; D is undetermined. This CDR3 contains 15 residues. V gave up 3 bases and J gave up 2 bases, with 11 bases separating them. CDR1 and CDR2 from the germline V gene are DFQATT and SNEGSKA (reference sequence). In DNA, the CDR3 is TGCAGTGCTAGTTTACCGGCCCCTGGGGCCAACGTCCTGACTTTC. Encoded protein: CSASLPAPGANVLTF.

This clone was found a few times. CDR3 DNA: TGTGCCAGCAGTTACAGGGTTTCGGATTACGAGCAGTACTTC. Protein sequence: CASSYRVSDYEQYF. V gene TRBV6-5 combines with J gene TRBJ2-7; D is unresolved. This CDR3 contains 14 residues. The germline CDR1 and CDR2 sequences are MNHEY and SVGAGI. The ends were cut back, 2 bases at V and 4 bases at J, with 12 bases in the middle.

The CDR3 DNA reads TGTGCCAGCAGTTTGCGACCCGGACAAGGCACTGAAGCTTTCTTT. It encodes CASSLRPGQGTEAFF. V is TRBV27 and J is TRBJ1-1; possibly TRBD1 for D (5 bases). The V and J ends lost 3 bases and 4 bases respectively, with 15 bases between them. This CDR3 is 15 amino acids long. Germline V gene data show CDR1 as MNHEY and CDR2 as SMNVEV (reference sequence).

CDR3 region: CASNLAARRNEQFF. The CDR3 region has the DNA TGTGCCAGCAACCTAGCGGCACGTCGGAATGAGCAGTTCTTC. The rearrangement uses TRBV28 and TRBJ2-1, with TRBD2 matching 7 bases. The germline V gene encodes CDR1 MDHEN and CDR2 SYDVKM. The CDR3 sequence is 14 residues long. Unmatched junction bases numbered 10, after V lost 7 bases and J lost 7 bases. Complete variable domain (other parts from reference TRBV28 and TRBJ2-1): DVKVTQSSRYLVKRTGEKVFLECVQDMDHENMFWYRQDPGLGLRLIYFSYDVKMKEKGDIPEGYSVSREKKERFSLILESASTNQTSMYLCASNLAARRNEQFFGPGTRLTVL.

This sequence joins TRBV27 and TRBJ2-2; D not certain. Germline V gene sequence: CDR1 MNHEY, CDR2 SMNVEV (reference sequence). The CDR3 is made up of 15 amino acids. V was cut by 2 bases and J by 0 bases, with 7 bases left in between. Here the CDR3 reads CASSLGRSNTGELFF. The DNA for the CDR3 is TGTGCCAGCAGTTTAGGCCGTTCGAACACCGGGGAGCTGTTTTTT.

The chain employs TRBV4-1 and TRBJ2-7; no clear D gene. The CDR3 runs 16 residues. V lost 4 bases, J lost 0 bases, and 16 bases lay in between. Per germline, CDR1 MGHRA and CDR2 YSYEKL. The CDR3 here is CASSRKMAPSSYEQYF. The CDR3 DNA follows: TGCGCCAGCAGCCGCAAGATGGCCCCGAGCTCCTACGAGCAGTACTTC.

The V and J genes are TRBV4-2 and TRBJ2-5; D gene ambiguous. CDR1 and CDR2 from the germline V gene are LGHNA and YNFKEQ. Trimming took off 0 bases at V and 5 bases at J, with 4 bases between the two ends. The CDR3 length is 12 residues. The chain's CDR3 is CASSQEGETQYF. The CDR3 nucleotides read TGTGCCAGCAGCCAAGAAGGGGAGACCCAGTACTTC.

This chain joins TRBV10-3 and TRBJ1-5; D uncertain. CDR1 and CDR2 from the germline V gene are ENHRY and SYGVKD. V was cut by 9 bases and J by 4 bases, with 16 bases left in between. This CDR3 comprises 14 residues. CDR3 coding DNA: TGTGCCATAACCCCCGGGGTAGCTAATCAGCCCCAGCATTTT. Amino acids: CAITPGVANQPQHF.

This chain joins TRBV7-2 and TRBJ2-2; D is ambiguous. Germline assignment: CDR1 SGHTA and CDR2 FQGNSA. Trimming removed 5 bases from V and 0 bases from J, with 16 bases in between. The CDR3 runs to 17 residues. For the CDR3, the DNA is TGTGCCAGCAGCATCCACGGGCGGCTAGCGAACACCGGGGAGCTGTTTTTT. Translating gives CASSIHGRLANTGELFF.

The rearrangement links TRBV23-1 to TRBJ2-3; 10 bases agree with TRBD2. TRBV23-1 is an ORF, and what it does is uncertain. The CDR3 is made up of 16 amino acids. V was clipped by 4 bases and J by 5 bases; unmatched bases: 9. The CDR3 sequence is CASSRQREGRGDTQYF. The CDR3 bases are TGCGCCAGCAGTCGCCAGCGGGAGGGCCGGGGAGATACGCAGTATTTT.

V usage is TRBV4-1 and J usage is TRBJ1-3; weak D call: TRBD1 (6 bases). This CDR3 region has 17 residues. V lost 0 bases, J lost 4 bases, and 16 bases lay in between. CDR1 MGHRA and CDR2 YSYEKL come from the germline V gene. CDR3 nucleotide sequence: TGCGCCAGCAGCCAAGATCTCTGGACAGAAAAGGGAAACACCATATATTTT. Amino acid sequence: CASSQDLWTEKGNTIYF.